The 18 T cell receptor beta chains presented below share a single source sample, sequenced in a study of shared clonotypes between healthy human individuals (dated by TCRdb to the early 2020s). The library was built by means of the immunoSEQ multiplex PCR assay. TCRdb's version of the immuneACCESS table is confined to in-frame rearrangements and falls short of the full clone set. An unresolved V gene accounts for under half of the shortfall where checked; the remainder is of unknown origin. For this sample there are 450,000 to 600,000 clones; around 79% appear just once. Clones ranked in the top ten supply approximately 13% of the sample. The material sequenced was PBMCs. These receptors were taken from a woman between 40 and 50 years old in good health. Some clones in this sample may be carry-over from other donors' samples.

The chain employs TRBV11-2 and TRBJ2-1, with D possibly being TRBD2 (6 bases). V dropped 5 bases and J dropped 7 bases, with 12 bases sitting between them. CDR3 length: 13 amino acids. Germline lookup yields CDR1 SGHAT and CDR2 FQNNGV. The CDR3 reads CASSKPGANEQFF. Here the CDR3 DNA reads TGTGCCAGCAGCAAACCGGGAGCAAATGAGCAGTTCTTC.

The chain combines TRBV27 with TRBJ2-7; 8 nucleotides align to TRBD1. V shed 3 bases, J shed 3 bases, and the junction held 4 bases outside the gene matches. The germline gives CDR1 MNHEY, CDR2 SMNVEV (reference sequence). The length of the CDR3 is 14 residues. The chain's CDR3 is CASSLRQGIYEQYF. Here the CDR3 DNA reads TGTGCCAGCAGTTTGAGACAGGGGATCTACGAGCAGTACTTC.

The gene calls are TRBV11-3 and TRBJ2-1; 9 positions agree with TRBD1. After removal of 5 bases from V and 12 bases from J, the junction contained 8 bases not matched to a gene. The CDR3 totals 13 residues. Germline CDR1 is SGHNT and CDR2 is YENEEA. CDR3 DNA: TGTGCCAGCAGCCCCCGACAGGGGGTGGGGCAGTTCTTC. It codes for CASSPRQGVGQFF.

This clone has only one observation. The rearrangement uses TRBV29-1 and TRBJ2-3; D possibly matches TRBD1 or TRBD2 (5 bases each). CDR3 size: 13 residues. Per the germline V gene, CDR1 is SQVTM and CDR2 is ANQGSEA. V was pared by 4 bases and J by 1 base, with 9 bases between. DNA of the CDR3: TGCAGCGTTGTCCAGGGACGCACAGATACGCAGTATTTT. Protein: CSVVQGRTDTQYF.

The CDR3 DNA reads as TGTGCCAGCAGTTTACGGGCAGGGAACTATGGCTACACCTTC. Translating it yields CASSLRAGNYGYTF. The J gene is TRBJ1-2, the V gene TRBV27, with D possibly being TRBD1 (5 bases). In germline, CDR1 is MNHEY, CDR2 SMNVEV (reference sequence). Deletions cut 2 bases from V and 2 bases from J, with 9 bases between. This CDR3 is 14 amino acids long.

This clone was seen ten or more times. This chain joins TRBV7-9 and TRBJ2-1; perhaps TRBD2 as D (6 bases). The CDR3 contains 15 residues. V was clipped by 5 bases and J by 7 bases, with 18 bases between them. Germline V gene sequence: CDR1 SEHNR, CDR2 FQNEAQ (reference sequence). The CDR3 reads CASSRGVGGPNEQFF. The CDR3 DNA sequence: TGTGCCAGCAGCCGCGGGGTGGGCGGGCCTAATGAGCAGTTCTTC.

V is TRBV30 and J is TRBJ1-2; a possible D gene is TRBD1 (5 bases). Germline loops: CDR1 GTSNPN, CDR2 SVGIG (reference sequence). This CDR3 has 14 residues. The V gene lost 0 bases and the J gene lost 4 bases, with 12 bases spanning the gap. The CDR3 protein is CAWSVQETRYGYTF. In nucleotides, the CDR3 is TGTGCCTGGAGTGTACAGGAGACACGCTATGGCTACACCTTC.

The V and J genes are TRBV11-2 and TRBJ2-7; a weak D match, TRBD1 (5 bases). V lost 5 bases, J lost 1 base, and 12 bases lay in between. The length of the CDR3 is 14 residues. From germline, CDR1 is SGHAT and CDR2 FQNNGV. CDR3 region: CASSLRTLSYEQYF. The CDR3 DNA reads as TGTGCCAGCAGCCTCAGGACACTTTCCTACGAGCAGTACTTC.

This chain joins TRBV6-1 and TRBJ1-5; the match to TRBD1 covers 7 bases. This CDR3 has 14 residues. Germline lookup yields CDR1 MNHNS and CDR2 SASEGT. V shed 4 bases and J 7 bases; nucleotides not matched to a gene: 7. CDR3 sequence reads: CASSARQGWQPQHF. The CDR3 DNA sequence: TGTGCCAGCAGTGCCCGACAGGGCTGGCAGCCCCAGCATTTT.

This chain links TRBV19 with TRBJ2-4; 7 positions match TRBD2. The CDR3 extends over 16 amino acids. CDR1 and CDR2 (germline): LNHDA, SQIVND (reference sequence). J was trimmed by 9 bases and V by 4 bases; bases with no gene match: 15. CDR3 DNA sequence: TGTGCCAGTAGTAGTGGCGGGGGACTTAGCGGTGGCATTCAGTACTTC. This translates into CASSSGGGLSGGIQYF. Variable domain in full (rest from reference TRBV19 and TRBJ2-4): DGGITQSPKYLFRKEGQNVTLSCEQNLNHDAMYWYRQDPGQGLRLIYYSQIVNDFQKGDIAEGYSVSREKKESFPLTVTSAQKNPTAFYLCASSSGGGLSGGIQYFGAGTRLSVL.

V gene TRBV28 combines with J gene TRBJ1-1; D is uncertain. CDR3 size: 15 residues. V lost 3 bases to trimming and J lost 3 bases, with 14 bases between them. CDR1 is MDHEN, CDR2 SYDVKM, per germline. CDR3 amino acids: CASSFRGGWDTEAFF. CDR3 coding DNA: TGTGCCAGCAGTTTTCGAGGCGGGTGGGACACTGAAGCTTTCTTT.

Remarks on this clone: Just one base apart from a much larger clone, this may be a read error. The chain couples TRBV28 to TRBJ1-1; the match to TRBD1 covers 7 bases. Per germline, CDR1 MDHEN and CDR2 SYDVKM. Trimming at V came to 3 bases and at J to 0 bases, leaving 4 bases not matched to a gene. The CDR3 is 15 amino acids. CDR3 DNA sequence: TGTGCCAGCAGTTTGGCACAGGGGCTGAACACTGAAGCTTTCTTT. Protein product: CASSLAQGLNTEAFF. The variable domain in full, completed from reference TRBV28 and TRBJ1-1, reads DVKVTQSSRYLVKRTGEKVFLECVQDMDHENMFWYRQDPGLGLRLIYFSYDVKMKEKGDIPEGYSVSREKKERFSLILESASTNQTSMYLCASSLAQGLNTEAFFGQGTRLTVV.

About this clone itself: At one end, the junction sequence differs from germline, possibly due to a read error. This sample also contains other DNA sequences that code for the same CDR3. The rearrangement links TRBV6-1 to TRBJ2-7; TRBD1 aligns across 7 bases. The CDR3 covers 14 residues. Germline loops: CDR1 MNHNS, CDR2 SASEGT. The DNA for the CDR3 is TGCGCCAGCCACAGGGAGACAGGGAGCTACGAGCAGTACTTC. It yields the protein CASHRETGSYEQYF.

The CDR3 region has the DNA TGCAGCGTGCGGCAGTCCTACAATGAGCAGTTCTTC. Residues: CSVRQSYNEQFF. The chain couples TRBV29-1 to TRBJ2-1; D is uncertain. The CDR3 covers 12 residues. Between the trimmed V and J ends, which lost 6 bases and 1 base, there was a span of 7 bases. Germline values: CDR1 SQVTM, CDR2 ANQGSEA.

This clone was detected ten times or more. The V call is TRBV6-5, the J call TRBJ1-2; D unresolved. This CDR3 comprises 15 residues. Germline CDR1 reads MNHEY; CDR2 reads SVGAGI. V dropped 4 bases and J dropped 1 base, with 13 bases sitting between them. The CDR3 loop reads CASSSRRTNNYGYTF. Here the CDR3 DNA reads TGTGCCAGCAGTTCCAGGCGCACAAATAACTATGGCTACACCTTC.

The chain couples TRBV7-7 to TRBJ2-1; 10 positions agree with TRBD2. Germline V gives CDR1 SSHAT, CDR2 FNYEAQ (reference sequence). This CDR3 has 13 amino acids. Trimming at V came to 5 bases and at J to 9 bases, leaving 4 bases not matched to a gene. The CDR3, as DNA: TGTGCCAGCAGCGCCCGACTAGCGGGTGAGCAGTTCTTC. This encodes CASSARLAGEQFF.

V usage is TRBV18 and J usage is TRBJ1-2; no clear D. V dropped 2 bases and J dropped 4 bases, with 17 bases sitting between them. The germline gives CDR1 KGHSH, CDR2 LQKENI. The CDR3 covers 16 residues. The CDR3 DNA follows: TGTGCCAGCTCACCAGGGAGTCGGCTCGAGGCCTATGGCTACACCTTC. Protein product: CASSPGSRLEAYGYTF.

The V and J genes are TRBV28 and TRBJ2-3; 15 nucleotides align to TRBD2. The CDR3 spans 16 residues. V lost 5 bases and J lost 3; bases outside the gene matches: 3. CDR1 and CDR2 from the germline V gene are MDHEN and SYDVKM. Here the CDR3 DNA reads TGTGCCAGCAGTCCCGGGACTAGCGGGAGGACAGATACGCAGTATTTT. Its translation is CASSPGTSGRTDTQYF.